These 21 T cell receptor beta chains were all obtained from the same sample, sequenced in a study of blood T cell repertoires in COVID-19. The table came from immunoSEQ multiplex PCR; TCRdb's copy has only in-frame clones and leaves some out. The sample records under 150,000 clones, more than 80% being singletons. Input material: peripheral blood. Receptors originate from a woman older than 75 in a cohort sampled during active or convalescent COVID-19.

This chain joins TRBV5-6 and TRBJ2-7; D not resolved. V dropped 3 bases and J dropped 3 bases, with 4 bases sitting between them. There are 11 residues in the CDR3. Germline-derived CDR1 and CDR2 are SGHDT and YYEEEE. For the CDR3, the DNA is TGTGCCAGCAGCTCCCTCTACGAGCAGTACGTC. It yields the protein CASSSLYEQYV.

V and J are TRBV25-1 and TRBJ1-4; D unclear. This CDR3 has 13 residues. Germline CDR1 is MGHDK and CDR2 is SYGVNS. V was shortened by 3 bases and J by 5 bases, with 7 bases between the two germline ends. CDR3 nucleotides: TGTGCCAGCAGTGACAGGTTAAATGAAAAACTGTTTTTT. Residues: CASSDRLNEKLFF.

V gene TRBV10-3 combines with J gene TRBJ1-1, with D perhaps TRBD1 (5 bases). This CDR3 has 11 amino acids. Trimming cost V 2 bases and J 9 bases, with 7 bases left between them. The germline V gene has CDR1 ENHRY and CDR2 SYGVKD. The CDR3 here is CAISEDSKAFF. DNA for the CDR3: TGTGCCATCAGTGAGGACAGTAAAGCTTTCTTT.

The chain recombines TRBV18 with TRBJ1-3; 11 bases are a match to TRBD1. This CDR3 region has 17 residues. From germline, CDR1 is KGHSH and CDR2 LQKENI. Trimming took 3 bases from V and 0 from J; bases not matched to a gene: 4. The CDR3, as DNA: TGTGCCAGCTCACCTGGACAGGGGGCGATCTCTGGAAACACCATATATTTT. Its translation is CASSPGQGAISGNTIYF.

Regarding this clone: Germline is not matched at one junction end, which may reflect a read error. V is TRBV7-7 and J is TRBJ1-6; D remains unclear. CDR3 length: 18 residues. Germline values: CDR1 SSHAT, CDR2 FNYEAQ (reference sequence). As DNA, the CDR3 is TGTGCTAGCAGCTCTCCCCGGTCCGGGTGTATCTCCGGTTCACCCCTCCACTTT. Translation: CASSSPRSGCISGSPLHF.

This chain links TRBV3-1 (or the pseudogene TRBV3-2) with TRBJ2-7; weak D call: TRBD2 (6 bases). V was cut by 4 bases and J by 2 bases, with 12 bases left in between. The CDR3 consists of 14 residues. Germline values: CDR1 LGHDT, CDR2 YNNKEL (reference sequence). CDR3 sequence reads: CASSPGLIPYEQYV. CDR3 DNA: TGTGCCAGCAGCCCGGGACTGATTCCCTACGAGCAGTACGTC.

The V and J genes are TRBV27 and TRBJ1-1; D ambiguous. CDR1 MNHEY and CDR2 SMNVEV come from the germline V gene (reference sequence). The CDR3 sequence is 17 residues long. Between the trimmed V and J ends, which lost 6 bases and 1 base, there was a span of 21 bases. This chain's CDR3 is CASRRARWGGGNTEAFF. DNA of the CDR3: TGTGCCAGCAGGAGGGCGAGGTGGGGAGGTGGGAACACTGAAGCTTTCTTT.

The chain has TRBV2 and TRBJ2-3, with D uncertain. The germline CDR1 and CDR2 sequences are SNHLY and FYNNEI. Trimming removed 8 bases from V and 5 bases from J, with 8 bases in between. The CDR3 length is 11 residues. CDR3 protein: CASWAVDTQYF. CDR3 DNA: TGTGCCAGCTGGGCTGTAGATACGCAGTATTTT.

The V gene is TRBV5-4, the J gene TRBJ2-3; 7 bases map to TRBD1. V shed 4 bases, J shed 5 bases, and the junction held 13 bases outside the gene matches. CDR3 size: 16 residues. From germline, CDR1 is SGHNT and CDR2 YYREEE (reference sequence). The DNA of the CDR3 is TGTGCCAGCAGCGCTGCCCGACAGGGCAGGAGAGATACGCAGTATTTT. It codes for CASSAARQGRRDTQYF.

This chain connects TRBV15 to TRBJ2-3, with 11 bases fitting TRBD2. CDR3 length: 17 residues. From germline, CDR1 is LNHNV and CDR2 YYDKDF (reference sequence). Unmatched junction bases numbered 6, after V lost 3 bases and J lost 1 base. The CDR3 nucleotides are TGTGCCACCAGCAGGGAATCTAGCGGGGGGCGCACAGATACGCAGTATTTT. This sequence encodes CATSRESSGGRTDTQYF.

The chain carries TRBV24-1 and TRBJ2-1; 7 nucleotides line up with TRBD2. The CDR3 is made up of 12 amino acids. Germline V gene data show CDR1 as KGHDR and CDR2 as SFDVKD. Losses at the gene ends were 3 bases for V and 10 bases for J; bases not matched to a gene: 2. CDR3 sequence reads: CATSDGRGEQFF. DNA of the CDR3: TGTGCCACCAGTGATGGGCGGGGGGAGCAGTTCTTC.

In this sample, this clone turned up once. This chain joins TRBV4-1 and TRBJ1-1; D is uncertain. There are 13 residues in the CDR3. Germline V lookup: CDR1 MGHRA, CDR2 YSYEKL. Trimming cost V 8 bases and J 2 bases, with 12 bases left between them. CDR3 nucleotides: TGCGCCAGCTCAATTGGGCGTAACACTGAAGCTTTCTTT. Encoded protein: CASSIGRNTEAFF.

This chain uses TRBV18 with TRBJ1-1, with 9 bases aligning to TRBD1. V gave up 2 bases and J gave up 1 base; unmatched junction bases: 2. Germline values: CDR1 KGHSH, CDR2 LQKENI. The CDR3 sequence is 15 residues long. CDR3 coding DNA: TGTGCCAGCTCACCAGGACAGGGGCAGAACACTGAAGCTTTCTTT. This encodes CASSPGQGQNTEAFF.

This chain uses TRBV28 with TRBJ2-3; D call uncertain. The CDR3 loop spans 13 amino acids. Germline CDR1 and CDR2: MDHEN and SYDVKM. Trimming stripped 2 bases from V and 2 bases from J, with 5 bases between. The CDR3 here is CASSLPVTDTQYF. In DNA, the CDR3 is TGTGCCAGCAGTTTACCTGTCACAGATACGCAGTATTTT.

This clone occurred a few times. The chain's CDR3 is CATSPRSNQPQHF. The CDR3 DNA is TGTGCCACCAGTCCCAGGAGCAATCAGCCCCAGCATTTT. The chain combines TRBV24-1 with TRBJ1-5; no firm D call. V lost 6 bases and J 1 base, leaving 6 bases between the germline ends. The CDR3 runs 13 residues. In germline, CDR1 is KGHDR, CDR2 SFDVKD.

V usage is TRBV7-9 and J usage is TRBJ2-5, with 9 bases matching TRBD2. Germline V lookup: CDR1 SEHNR, CDR2 FQNEAQ (reference sequence). Trimming removed 0 bases from V and 5 bases from J; junction bases left unmatched: 4. The length of the CDR3 is 15 residues. CDR3 sequence reads: CASSLAGLASETQYF. The CDR3, as DNA: TGTGCCAGCAGCTTAGCAGGACTAGCGTCGGAGACCCAGTACTTC.

The chain couples TRBV7-8 to TRBJ2-1; TRBD2 agrees at 11 bases. Germline CDR1 reads SGHVS; CDR2 reads FQNEAQ. The CDR3 runs 16 residues. The ends lost 4 bases at V and 2 bases at J; junction bases unmatched: 4. The DNA of the CDR3 is TGTGCCAGCAGCTCGACTAGCGGGGCCCCCTACAATGAGCAGTTCTTC. It specifies CASSSTSGAPYNEQFF.

This clone was seen only a few times. The rearrangement uses TRBV20-1 and TRBJ1-1, with unresolved D. V was pared by 3 bases and J by 8 bases, with 16 bases between. CDR1 DFQATT and CDR2 SNEGSKA come from the germline V gene (reference sequence). This CDR3 is built from 13 residues. In nucleotides, the CDR3 is TGCAGTGCTAGTAAACAGCCAGAGTTGGAAGCTTTCTTT. It encodes CSASKQPELEAFF.

The V gene is TRBV7-2, the J gene TRBJ1-2; D may be TRBD1 (5 bases). Germline CDR1 is SGHTA and CDR2 is FQGNSA. The V end was cut by 5 bases, the J end by 7 bases, with 20 bases between. This CDR3 contains 15 residues. CDR3 in amino acids: CASSPDPGPGGGYTF. In DNA, the CDR3 is TGTGCCAGCAGCCCTGACCCGGGACCGGGAGGTGGCTACACCTTC.

This clone came up a few times. The rearrangement uses TRBV15 and TRBJ2-7; D perhaps matches TRBD1 (6 bases). Germline CDR1 reads LNHNV; CDR2 reads YYDKDF (reference sequence). Trimming took off 0 bases at V and 4 bases at J, with 13 bases between the two ends. This CDR3 spans 15 amino acids. The CDR3 nucleotides read TGTGCCACCAGCAGAGATCGCGGCAGGGGTTACGAGCAGTACTTC. This encodes CATSRDRGRGYEQYF.

The chain links TRBV9 to TRBJ2-1, with 7 nucleotides matching TRBD2. CDR1 and CDR2 from the germline V gene are SGDLS and YYNGEE. The CDR3 extends over 16 amino acids. The ends lost 4 bases at V and 6 bases at J; junction bases unmatched: 13. The CDR3 here is CASSLGPPPSGNEQFF. The DNA of the CDR3 is TGTGCCAGCAGCCTAGGACCCCCTCCTAGCGGCAATGAGCAGTTCTTC.